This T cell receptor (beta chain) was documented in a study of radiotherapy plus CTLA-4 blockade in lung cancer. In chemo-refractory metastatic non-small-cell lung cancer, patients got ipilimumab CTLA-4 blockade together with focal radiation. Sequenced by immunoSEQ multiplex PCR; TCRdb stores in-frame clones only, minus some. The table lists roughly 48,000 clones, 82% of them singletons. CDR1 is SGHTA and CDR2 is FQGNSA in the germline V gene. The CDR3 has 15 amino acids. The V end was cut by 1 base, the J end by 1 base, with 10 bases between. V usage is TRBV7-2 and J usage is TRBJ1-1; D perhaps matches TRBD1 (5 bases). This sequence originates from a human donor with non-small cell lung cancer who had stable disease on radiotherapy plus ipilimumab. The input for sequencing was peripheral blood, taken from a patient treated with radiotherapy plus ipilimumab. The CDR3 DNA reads TGTGCCAGCAGCTTAGTGACAGCGCGGAACACTGAAGCTTTCTTT. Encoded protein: CASSLVTARNTEAFF.